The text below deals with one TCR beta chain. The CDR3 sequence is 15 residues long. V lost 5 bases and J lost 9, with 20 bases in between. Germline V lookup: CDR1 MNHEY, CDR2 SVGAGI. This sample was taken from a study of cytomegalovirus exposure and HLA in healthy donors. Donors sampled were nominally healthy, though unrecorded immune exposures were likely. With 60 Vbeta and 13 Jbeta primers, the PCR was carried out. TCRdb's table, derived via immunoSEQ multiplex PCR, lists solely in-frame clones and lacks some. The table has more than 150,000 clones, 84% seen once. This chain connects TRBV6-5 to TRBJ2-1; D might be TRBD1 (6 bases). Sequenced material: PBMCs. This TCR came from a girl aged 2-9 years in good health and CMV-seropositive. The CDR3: CASSGEPGQSLEQFF. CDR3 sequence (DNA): TGTGCCAGCAGTGGCGAACCGGGACAATCCCTTGAGCAGTTCTTC.